This T cell receptor beta chain comes out of a study of cytomegalovirus exposure and HLA in healthy donors. PCR used 60 Vbeta primers and 13 Jbeta primers. Some clones are missing from TCRdb's copy, which holds only in-frame ones; the method was immunoSEQ multiplex PCR. The sample comprises under 200,000 clones, around 77% of which are singletons, and 2% to 2.5% rests with the top ten. CDR1 and CDR2 (germline): LNHDA, SQIVND (reference sequence). The length of the CDR3 is 11 residues. Trimming shortened V by 5 bases and J by 3 bases, and 5 bases separated the two germline ends. The receptor was isolated from a man aged 55 to 69 in good health and CMV-seronegative. The specimen was PBMCs. J is TRBJ2-7 and V is TRBV19; D not certain. Here the CDR3 reads CASSSFYEQYF. The CDR3 DNA sequence: TGTGCCAGTAGTTCATTCTACGAGCAGTACTTC.